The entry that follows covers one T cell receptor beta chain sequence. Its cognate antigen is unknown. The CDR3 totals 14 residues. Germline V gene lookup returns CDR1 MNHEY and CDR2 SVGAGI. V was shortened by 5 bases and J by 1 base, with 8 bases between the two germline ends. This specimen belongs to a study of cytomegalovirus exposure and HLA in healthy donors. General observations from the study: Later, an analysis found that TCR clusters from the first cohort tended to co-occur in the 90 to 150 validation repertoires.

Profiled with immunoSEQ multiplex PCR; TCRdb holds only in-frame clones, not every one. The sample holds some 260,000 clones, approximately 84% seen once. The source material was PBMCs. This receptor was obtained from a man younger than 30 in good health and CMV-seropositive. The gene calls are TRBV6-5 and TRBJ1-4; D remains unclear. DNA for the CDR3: TGTGCCAGCAGTCCCTGGCTAACTAATGAAAAACTGTTTTTT. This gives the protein CASSPWLTNEKLFF.